A selection of T cell receptor beta chains follows, all from one sample in a study of shared clonotypes between healthy human individuals. The method was immunoSEQ multiplex PCR; TCRdb's version includes in-frame clones alone and lacks a portion of them. The repertoire includes 2 million to 2.5 million clones, approximately 94% of them detected once, and over 0.1% sits in the top ten. What was sequenced was naive CD4+ T cells sorted from blood. The source is a man aged 18 to 29 in good health. CDR3s include the opening cysteine and the closing phenylalanine or tryptophan. D genes are given only for firm matches.

d_call j_call v_call cdr3_aa cdr3_nt
- TRBJ1-1 TRBV27 CASSLGARSTEAFF TGTGCCAGCAGTTTAGGGGCGAGGAGCACTGAAGCTTTCTTT
- TRBJ1-1 TRBV27 CASRGGLMNTEAFF TGTGCCAGCAGGGGAGGGTTGATGAACACTGAAGCTTTCTTT
- TRBJ1-1 TRBV4-3 CASSQEWVGRAAFF TGCGCCAGCAGCCAAGAATGGGTGGGGAGGGCAGCTTTCTTT
- TRBJ1-2 TRBV25-1 CASSEWASNYGYTF TGTGCCAGCAGTGAATGGGCCTCTAACTATGGCTACACCTTC
- TRBJ1-5 TRBV19 CASSTTSMWSNQPQHF TGTGCCAGTAGTACGACCTCGATGTGGAGCAATCAGCCCCAGCATTTT
- TRBJ1-2 TRBV4-2 CASSQGITGTAYGYTF TGTGCCAGCAGCCAAGGAATTACCGGGACTGCGTATGGCTACACCTTC
- TRBJ1-2 TRBV7-2 CASSPSDGQIYGYTF TGTGCCAGCAGCCCGAGCGATGGACAGATCTATGGCTACACCTTC
TRBD2 TRBJ2-5 TRBV10-3 CAISGLAGGQETQYF TGTGCCATCAGTGGACTAGCGGGGGGACAAGAGACCCAGTACTTC
- TRBJ2-5 TRBV30 CAWSMGRQGGQETQYF TGTGCCTGGAGTATGGGACGTCAAGGAGGTCAAGAGACCCAGTACTTC
- TRBJ1-1 TRBV7-9 CASSLQGGTNTEAFF TGTGCCAGCAGCCTACAGGGTGGGACGAACACTGAAGCTTTCTTT
TRBD2 TRBJ2-1 TRBV11-2 CASNVREGISYNEQFF TGTGCCAGCAATGTGCGGGAGGGAATTTCCTACAATGAGCAGTTCTTC
- TRBJ2-5 TRBV6-5 CASSYQMTQETQYF TGTGCCAGCAGTTACCAGATGACCCAAGAGACCCAGTACTTC
TRBD1 TRBJ1-4 TRBV5-1 CASSLSTGLDEKLFF TGCGCCAGCAGCTTATCGACAGGGCTTGATGAAAAACTGTTTTTT
TRBD2 TRBJ2-2 TRBV9 CASSVGGRVNTGELFF TGTGCCAGCAGCGTAGGCGGGAGGGTTAACACCGGGGAGCTGTTTTTT
- TRBJ2-2 TRBV6-1 CASLKGVTGELFF TGTGCCAGCTTGAAAGGGGTCACCGGGGAGCTGTTTTTT
TRBD1 TRBJ2-2 TRBV6-1 CASKRTGIDIGELFF TGTGCCAGCAAACGGACAGGGATTGATATCGGGGAGCTGTTTTTT
- TRBJ1-2 TRBV6-5 CASSSPRANGAYGYTF TGTGCCAGCAGTTCCCCCAGGGCAAACGGGGCCTATGGCTACACCTTC
TRBD2 TRBJ2-1 TRBV7-9 CASSLGTSGSNEQFF TGTGCCAGCAGCTTAGGGACTAGCGGGAGTAATGAGCAGTTCTTC